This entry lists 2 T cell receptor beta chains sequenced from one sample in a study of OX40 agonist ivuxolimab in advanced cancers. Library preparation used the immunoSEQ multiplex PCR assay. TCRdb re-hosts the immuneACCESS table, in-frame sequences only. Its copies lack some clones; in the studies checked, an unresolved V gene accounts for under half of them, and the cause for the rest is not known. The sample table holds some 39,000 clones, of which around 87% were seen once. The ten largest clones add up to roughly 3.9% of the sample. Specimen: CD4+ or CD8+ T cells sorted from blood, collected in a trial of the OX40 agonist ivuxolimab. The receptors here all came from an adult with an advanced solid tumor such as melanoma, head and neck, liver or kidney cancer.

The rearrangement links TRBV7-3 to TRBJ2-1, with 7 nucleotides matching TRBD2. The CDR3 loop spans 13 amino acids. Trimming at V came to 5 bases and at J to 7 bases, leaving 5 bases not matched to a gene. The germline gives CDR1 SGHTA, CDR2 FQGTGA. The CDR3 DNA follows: TGTGCCAGCAGCACGGGACTAAGTAATGAGCAGTTCTTC. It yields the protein CASSTGLSNEQFF.

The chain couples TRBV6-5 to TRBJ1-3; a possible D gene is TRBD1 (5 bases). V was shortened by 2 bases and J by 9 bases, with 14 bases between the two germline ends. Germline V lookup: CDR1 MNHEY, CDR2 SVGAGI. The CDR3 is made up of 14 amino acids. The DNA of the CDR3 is TGTGCCAGCAGTTACGGCGGGACCGGCGGCACCATATATTTT. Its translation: CASSYGGTGGTIYF.